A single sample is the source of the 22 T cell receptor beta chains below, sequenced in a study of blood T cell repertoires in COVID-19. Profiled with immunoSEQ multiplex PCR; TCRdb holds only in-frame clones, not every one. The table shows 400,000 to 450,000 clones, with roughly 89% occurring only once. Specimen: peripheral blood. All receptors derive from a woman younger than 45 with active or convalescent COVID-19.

The CDR3 reads CASSLDVSSGANVLTF. Here the CDR3 DNA reads TGTGCCAGCAGCTTAGATGTCAGTTCTGGGGCCAACGTCCTGACTTTC. The chain combines TRBV11-2 with TRBJ2-6, with unresolved D. V gave up 0 bases and J gave up 1 base, with 7 bases separating them. The CDR3 loop spans 16 amino acids. Germline V gives CDR1 SGHAT, CDR2 FQNNGV.

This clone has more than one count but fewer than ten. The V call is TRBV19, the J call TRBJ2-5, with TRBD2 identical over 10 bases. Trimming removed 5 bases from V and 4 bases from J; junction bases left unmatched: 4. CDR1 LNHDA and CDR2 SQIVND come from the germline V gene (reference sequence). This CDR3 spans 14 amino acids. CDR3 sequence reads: CASSLGLAAETQYF. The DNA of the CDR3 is TGTGCCAGTAGTCTTGGACTAGCGGCAGAGACCCAGTACTTC.

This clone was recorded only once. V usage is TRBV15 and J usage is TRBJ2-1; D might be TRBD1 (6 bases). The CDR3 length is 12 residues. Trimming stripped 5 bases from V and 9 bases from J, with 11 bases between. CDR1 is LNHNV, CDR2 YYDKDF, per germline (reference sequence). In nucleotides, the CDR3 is TGTGCCACCAGCCCTAGGGGGTCTGAGCAGTTCTTC. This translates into CATSPRGSEQFF.

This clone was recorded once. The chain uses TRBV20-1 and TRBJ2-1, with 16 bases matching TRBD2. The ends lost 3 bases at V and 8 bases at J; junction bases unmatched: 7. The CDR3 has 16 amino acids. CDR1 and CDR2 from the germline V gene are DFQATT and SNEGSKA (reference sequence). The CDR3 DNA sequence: TGCAGTGCTAGTGGGACTAGCGGGAGGGCAAGCGATGAGCAGTTCTTC. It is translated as CSASGTSGRASDEQFF.

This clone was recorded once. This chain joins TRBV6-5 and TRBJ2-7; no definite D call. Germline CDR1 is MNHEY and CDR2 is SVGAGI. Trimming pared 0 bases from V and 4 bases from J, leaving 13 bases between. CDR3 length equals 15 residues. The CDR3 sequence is CASSYSTVAVYEQYF. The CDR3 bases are TGTGCCAGCAGTTACTCGACGGTGGCGGTGTACGAGCAGTACTTC.

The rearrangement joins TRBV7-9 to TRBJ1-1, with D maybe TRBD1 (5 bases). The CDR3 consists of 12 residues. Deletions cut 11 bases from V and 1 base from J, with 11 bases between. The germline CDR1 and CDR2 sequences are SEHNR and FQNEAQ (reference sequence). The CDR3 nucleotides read TGTGCCGGCGGGACCGGGAACACTGAAGCTTTCTTT. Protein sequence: CAGGTGNTEAFF.

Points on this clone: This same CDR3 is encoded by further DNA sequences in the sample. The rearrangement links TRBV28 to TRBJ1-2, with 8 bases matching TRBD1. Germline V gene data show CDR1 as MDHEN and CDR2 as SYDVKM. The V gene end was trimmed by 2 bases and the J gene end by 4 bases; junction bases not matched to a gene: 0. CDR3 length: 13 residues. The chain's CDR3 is CASSLGQGYGYTF. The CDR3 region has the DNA TGTGCCAGCAGTTTAGGACAGGGCTATGGCTACACCTTC.

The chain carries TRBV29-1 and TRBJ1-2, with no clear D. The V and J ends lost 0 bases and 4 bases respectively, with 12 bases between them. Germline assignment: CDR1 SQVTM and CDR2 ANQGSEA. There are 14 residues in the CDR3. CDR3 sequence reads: CSVEDIEETYGYTF. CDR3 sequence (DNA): TGCAGCGTTGAAGATATCGAGGAGACCTATGGCTACACCTTC.

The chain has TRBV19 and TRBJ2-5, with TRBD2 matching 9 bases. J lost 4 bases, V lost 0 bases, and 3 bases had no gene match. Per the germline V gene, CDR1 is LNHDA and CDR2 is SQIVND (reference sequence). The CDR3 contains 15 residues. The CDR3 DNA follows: TGTGCCAGTAGTATAGATCGCGGGAGGGGAGAGACCCAGTACTTC. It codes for CASSIDRGRGETQYF.

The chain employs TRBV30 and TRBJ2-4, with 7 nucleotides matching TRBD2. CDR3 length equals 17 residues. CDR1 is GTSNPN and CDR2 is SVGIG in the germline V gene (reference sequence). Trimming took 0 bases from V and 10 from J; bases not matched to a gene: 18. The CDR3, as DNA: TGTGCCTGGAGTGTACGCCGTCTAGCGGCCGAGGACCGGATTCAGTACTTC. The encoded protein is CAWSVRRLAAEDRIQYF.

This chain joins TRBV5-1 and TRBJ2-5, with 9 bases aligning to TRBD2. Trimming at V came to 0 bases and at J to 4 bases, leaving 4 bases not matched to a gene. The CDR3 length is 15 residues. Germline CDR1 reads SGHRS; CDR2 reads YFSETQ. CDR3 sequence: CASSLDGTSIETQYF. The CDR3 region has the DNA TGCGCCAGCAGCTTGGATGGGACTAGCATAGAGACCCAGTACTTC.

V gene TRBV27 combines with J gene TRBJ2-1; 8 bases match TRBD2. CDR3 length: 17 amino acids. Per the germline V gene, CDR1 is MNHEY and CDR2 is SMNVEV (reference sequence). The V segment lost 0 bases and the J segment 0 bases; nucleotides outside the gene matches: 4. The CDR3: CASSLSSGGISYNEQFF. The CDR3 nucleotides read TGTGCCAGCAGTTTATCGTCGGGGGGGATCTCCTACAATGAGCAGTTCTTC.

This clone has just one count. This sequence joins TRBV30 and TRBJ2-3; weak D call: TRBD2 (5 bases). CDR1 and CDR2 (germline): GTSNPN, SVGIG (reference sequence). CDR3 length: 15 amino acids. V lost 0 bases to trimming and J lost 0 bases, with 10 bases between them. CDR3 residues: CAWSVSGSSTDTQYF. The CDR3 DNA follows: TGTGCCTGGAGTGTGAGCGGTTCTAGCACAGATACGCAGTATTTT.

In DNA form, the CDR3 reads TGTGCCAGCAGCTTCCGCAGCGAACGCCCCACCTTC. Translation: CASSFRSERPTF. The chain combines TRBV5-4 with TRBJ1-2; no reliable D call. This CDR3 region has 12 residues. V lost 2 bases, J lost 13 bases, and 15 bases lay in between. Germline V gene lookup returns CDR1 SGHNT and CDR2 YYREEE (reference sequence).

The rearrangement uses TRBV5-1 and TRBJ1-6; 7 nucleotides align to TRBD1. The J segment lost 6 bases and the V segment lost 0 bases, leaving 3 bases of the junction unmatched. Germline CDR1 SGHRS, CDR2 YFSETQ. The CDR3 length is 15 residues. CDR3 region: CASSLEQGSNSPLHF. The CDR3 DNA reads TGCGCCAGCAGCTTGGAACAGGGGTCTAATTCACCCCTCCACTTT. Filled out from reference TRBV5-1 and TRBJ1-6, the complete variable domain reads KAGVTQTPRYLIKTRGQQVTLSCSPISGHRSVSWYQQTPGQGLQFLFEYFSETQRNKGNFPGRFSGRQFSNSRSEMNVSTLELGDSALYLCASSLEQGSNSPLHFGNGTRLTVT.

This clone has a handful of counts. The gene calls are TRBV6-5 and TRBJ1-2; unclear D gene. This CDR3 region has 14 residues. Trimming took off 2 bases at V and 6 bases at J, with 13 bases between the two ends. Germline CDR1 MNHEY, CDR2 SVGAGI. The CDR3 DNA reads TGTGCCAGCAGTTACAGGATACAGACAAATGGCTACACCTTC. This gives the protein CASSYRIQTNGYTF.

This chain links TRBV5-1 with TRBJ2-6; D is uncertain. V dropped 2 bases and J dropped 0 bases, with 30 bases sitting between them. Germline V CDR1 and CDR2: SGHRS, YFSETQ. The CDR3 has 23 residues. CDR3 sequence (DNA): TGCGCCAGCAGCTTCGTTGCTCTTACCGAGGAAGTGATAAGGAGCTCTGGGGCCAACGTCCTGACTTTC. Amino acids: CASSFVALTEEVIRSSGANVLTF.

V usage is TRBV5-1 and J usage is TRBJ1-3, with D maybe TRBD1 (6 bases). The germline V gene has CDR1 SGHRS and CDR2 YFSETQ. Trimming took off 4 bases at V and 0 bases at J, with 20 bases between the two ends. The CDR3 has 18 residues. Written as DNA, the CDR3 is TGCGCCAGCAGCCTGTTAAATCCAGGGGATACCTCTGGAAACACCATATATTTT. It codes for CASSLLNPGDTSGNTIYF.

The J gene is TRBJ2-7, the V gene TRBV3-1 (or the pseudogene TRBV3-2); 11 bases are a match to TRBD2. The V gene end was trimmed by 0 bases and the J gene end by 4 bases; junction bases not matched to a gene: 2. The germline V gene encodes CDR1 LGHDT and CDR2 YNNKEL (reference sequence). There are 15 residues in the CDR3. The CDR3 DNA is TGTGCCAGCAGCCAAGAACGACTAGCGGGGTACGAGCAGTACTTC. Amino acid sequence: CASSQERLAGYEQYF.

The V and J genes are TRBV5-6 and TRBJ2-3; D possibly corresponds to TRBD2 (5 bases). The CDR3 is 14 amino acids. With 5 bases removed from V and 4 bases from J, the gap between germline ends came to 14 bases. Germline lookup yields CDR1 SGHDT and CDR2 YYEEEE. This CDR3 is CASSGGGDPDTQYF. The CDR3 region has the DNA TGTGCCAGCAGTGGAGGAGGAGATCCAGATACGCAGTATTTT.

As DNA, the CDR3 is TGTGCCAGCAGTGAAGGTCTGAGACGCGGCGGCTACACCTTC. Amino acids: CASSEGLRRGGYTF. The chain uses TRBV2 and TRBJ1-2; D gene unclear. CDR1 is SNHLY, CDR2 FYNNEI, per germline. The CDR3 is 14 amino acids. The V end was cut by 1 base, the J end by 8 bases, with 14 bases between.

In nucleotides, the CDR3 is TGTGCCACCAGCAGAGATGGGGACAGTGCCTATGGCTACACCTTC. Its translation: CATSRDGDSAYGYTF. This chain links TRBV15 with TRBJ1-2; 7 nucleotides align to TRBD1. V was clipped by 0 bases and J by 4 bases; unmatched bases: 5. The CDR3 is made up of 15 amino acids. In germline, CDR1 is LNHNV, CDR2 YYDKDF (reference sequence).